This is a list of T cell receptor beta chains from one sample in a study of T cells in Graves' hyperthyroidism and ophthalmopathy. TCRdb itself ran the multiplex PCR reads through MiXCR, one entry per CDR3 protein. The table shows 690,000 or so distinct CDR3 sequences, with around a sixth occurring only once. Sequenced material: blood. Every receptor here comes from a woman in her fifties or sixties with Graves' hyperthyroidism that later progressed to Graves' ophthalmopathy. Each CDR3 is given with its conserved first and last residue. The D gene is left open where the match is weak. Rows give clone size only sometimes, using once, few, many, or a class for an expanded clone.

>TRBJ2-1|-|15|TRBV7-9|-
TGTGCCAGCAGCGTACAGGGTTCCCCCTACAATGAGCAGTTCTTC
CASSVQGSPYNEQFF
>TRBJ1-1|-|14|TRBV5-1|many
TGCGCCAGCAGCTTGGTGGGACCGAACACTGAAGCTTTCTTT
CASSLVGPNTEAFF
>TRBJ1-1|TRBD1|17|TRBV3-1|few
TGTGCCAGCAGCCGACTCCCGGGACAGCGTATGAACACTGAAGCTTTCTTT
CASSRLPGQRMNTEAFF
>TRBJ2-5|TRBD2|17|TRBV19|-
TGTGCCAGTAGTAGAACGGCCGCCTCGGGACTACAAGAGACCCAGTACTTC
CASSRTAASGLQETQYF
>TRBJ2-3|TRBD2|16|TRBV5-8|-
TGTGCCAGCAGCTACGGGACTAGCGGATACACAGATACGCAGTATTTT
CASSYGTSGYTDTQYF
>TRBJ1-2|-|14|TRBV2|many
TGTGCCAGCAGATCCGACATCGTCCATCATGGCTACACCTTC
CASRSDIVHHGYTF
>TRBJ1-1|-|12|TRBV29-1|-
TGCAGCGTTGAAGGCGACCGCACTGAAGCTTTCTTT
CSVEGDRTEAFF
>TRBJ1-5|-|13|TRBV30|few
TGTGCCTGGAGACAGGGAGTGGATCAGCCCCAGCATTTT
CAWRQGVDQPQHF
>TRBJ2-2|-|17|TRBV15|-
TGTGCCACCAGCAGAGCCGTAGACCTACGAAACACCGGGGAGCTGTTTTTT
CATSRAVDLRNTGELFF
>TRBJ2-3|TRBD2|14|TRBV20-1|few
TGCAGTGCTGTGACTAGCGGGAGGACAGATACGCAGTATTTT
CSAVTSGRTDTQYF
>TRBJ2-2|-|17|TRBV7-8|many
TGTGCCAGCAGCCCCCGTTGGCGCAGGCAGAACACCGGGGAGCTGTTTTTT
CASSPRWRRQNTGELFF
>TRBJ2-3|TRBD2|21|TRBV27|few
TGTGCCAGCAGTCCCTTGACCTCGGGACTAGTGGGGGGGGTTGAAACAGATACGCAGTATTTT
CASSPLTSGLVGGVETDTQYF
>TRBJ1-2|TRBD1|15|TRBV2|many
TGTGCCAGCAGGGGTGACAGGGGGCCCCTGGATGGCTACACCTTC
CASRGDRGPLDGYTF
>TRBJ2-1|TRBD1|14|TRBV7-3|many
TGTGCCAGCAGCTTAACGACAGGGGGAGCTGAGCAGTTCTTC
CASSLTTGGAEQFF
>TRBJ1-1|-|13|TRBV15|many
TGTGCCACCCAGGGACGGTTGAACACTGAAGCTTTCTTT
CATQGRLNTEAFF
>TRBJ2-1|-|9|TRBV20-1|many
TGCAGTGCGGAAAATGAGCAGTTCTTC
CSAENEQFF
>TRBJ2-3|-|14|TRBV12-5|many
TGTGCTAGTGGTTTGGCCCTAGAGGCAGATACGCAGTATTTT
CASGLALEADTQYF
>TRBJ2-5|TRBD1|15|TRBV6-1|many
TGTGCCAGCAGTCGCCAGGGACAGGGGGACAAGACCCAGTACTTC
CASSRQGQGDKTQYF
>TRBJ1-5|-|13|TRBV30|many
TGTGCCTGGAATAGTGGTAGCAATCAGCCCCAGCATTTT
CAWNSGSNQPQHF
>TRBJ2-1|-|15|TRBV12-3/TRBV12-4|few
TGTGCCAGCAGTTTACATGCGGGCCTTGGGCATGAGCAGTTCTTC
CASSLHAGLGHEQFF
>TRBJ2-3|TRBD1|14|TRBV2|many
TGTGCCAGCTTGAGCAGGGGGTACACAGATACGCAGTATTTT
CASLSRGYTDTQYF
>TRBJ2-7|-|14|TRBV5-1|many
TGCGCCAGCAGCTTTGAAGGGAGGATTGACGAGCAGTACTTC
CASSFEGRIDEQYF
>TRBJ2-2|-|15|TRBV7-9|many
TGTGCCAGCAGCCCCGCCGGGCCGAACACCGGGGAGCTGTTTTTT
CASSPAGPNTGELFF
>TRBJ1-5|-|14|TRBV19|-
TGTGCCAGTAGCCCGGGGACTAGCAATCAGCCCCAGCATTTT
CASSPGTSNQPQHF
>TRBJ1-2|TRBD1|14|TRBV5-6|many
TGTGCCAGCAGCTTAACAGGGGCGGACTATGGCTACACCTTC
CASSLTGADYGYTF
>TRBJ1-4|TRBD1|14|TRBV19|-
TGTGCCAGTAGTATTTTGGACAGGGGCGAAAAACTGTTTTTT
CASSILDRGEKLFF
>TRBJ1-5|-|15|TRBV10-2|few
TGCGCCAGCAGTGAGTTTGACAGGTACAATCAGCCCCAGCATTTT
CASSEFDRYNQPQHF
>TRBJ1-1|-|12|TRBV7-9|few
TGTGCCAGCAGCTTCCCTGACGGTGAAGCTTTCTTT
CASSFPDGEAFF
>TRBJ2-3|-|14|TRBV5-1|few
TGCGCCAGCAGCTTGAAGGCACTACCAGATACGCAGTATTTT
CASSLKALPDTQYF
>TRBJ2-7|-|14|TRBV18|few
TGTGCCATCTCACCGGGGACCACACGCGGCGAGCAGTACTTC
CAISPGTTRGEQYF
>TRBJ2-7|-|15|TRBV12-3/TRBV12-4|many
TGTGCCAGCAGACACGACTGGGGGAGCTCCTACGAGCAGTACTTC
CASRHDWGSSYEQYF
>TRBJ2-5|TRBD2|14|TRBV12-3/TRBV12-4|many
TGTGCCAGCAGGGTCATAGCGGGGCTACCGACCCAGTACTTC
CASRVIAGLPTQYF
>TRBJ1-5|-|15|TRBV24-1|few
TGTGCCACCAGTGATTTGGGGCAGAAAAATCAGCCCCAGCATTTT
CATSDLGQKNQPQHF
>TRBJ2-4|-|16|TRBV15|-
TGTGCCACCAGCGCGGGACAGCAGTTAGCCAAAAACATTCAGTACTTC
CATSAGQQLAKNIQYF
>TRBJ2-7|TRBD1|15|TRBV6-1|once
TGTGCCAGCAGTCCCGAGGACAGGGTTTCTTACGAGCAGTACTTC
CASSPEDRVSYEQYF
>TRBJ1-6|-|12|TRBV20-1|few
TGCAGTGTTATCGACAGGCCCTCACCCCTCCACTTT
CSVIDRPSPLHF
>TRBJ1-5|TRBD1|16|TRBV4-1|few
TGCGCCAGCAGCCAAGATCTGGCAGGGGGCTTGCAGCCCCAGCATTTT
CASSQDLAGGLQPQHF
>TRBJ1-2|-|12|TRBV9|-
TGTGCCAGCAGCGCGCTAGCGGGGGGCTACACCTTC
CASSALAGGYTF
>TRBJ2-6|TRBD1|15|TRBV27|-
TGTGCCAGCAGTCGGACAGGGCCTGGGGCCAACGTCCTGACTTTC
CASSRTGPGANVLTF
>TRBJ1-2|TRBD1|14|TRBV19|-
TGTGCCAGTAGTGCGGGACAGGGTAGCTATGGCTACACCTTC
CASSAGQGSYGYTF
>TRBJ1-5|-|14|TRBV18|many
TGTGCCAGCTCACCAGACAGCTACAATCAGCCCCAGCATTTT
CASSPDSYNQPQHF
>TRBJ2-1|-|16|TRBV7-9|-
TGTGCCAGCAGGCCCATTCGGGGGGCTACCTACAATGAGCAGTTCTTC
CASRPIRGATYNEQFF
>TRBJ2-5|-|16|TRBV7-6|-
TGTGCCAGCAGCGCACCGGACAGGGAGGGAAGGGCGACCCAGTACTTC
CASSAPDREGRATQYF
>TRBJ2-1|TRBD2|18|TRBV5-1|few
TGCGCCAGCAGCTTGGCACTAGCGGGGGGACCCGCCTACAATGAGCAGTTCTTC
CASSLALAGGPAYNEQFF